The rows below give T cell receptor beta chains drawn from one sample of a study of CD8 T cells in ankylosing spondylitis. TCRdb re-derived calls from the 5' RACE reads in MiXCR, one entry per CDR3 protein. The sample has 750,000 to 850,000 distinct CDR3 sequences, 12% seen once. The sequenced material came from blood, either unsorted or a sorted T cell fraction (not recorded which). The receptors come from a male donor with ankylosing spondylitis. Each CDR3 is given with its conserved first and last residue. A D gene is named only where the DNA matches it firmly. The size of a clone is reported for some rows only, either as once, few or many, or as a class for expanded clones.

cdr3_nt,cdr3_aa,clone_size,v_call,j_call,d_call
TGCGCCAGCAGCTTGGCGGGCCTTAGCGAAGGGGAGCTGTTTTTT,CASSLAGLSEGELFF,many,TRBV5-1,TRBJ2-2,NA
TGTGCCAGCAGGTCTCAGACAGGGGGGGGAGCTTTCTTT,CASRSQTGGGAFF,few,TRBV2,TRBJ1-1,TRBD1
TGTGCCAGCAGTTTTGGTGCCAGGGGGCAGGAGACCCAGTACTTC,CASSFGARGQETQYF,NA,TRBV12-3/TRBV12-4,TRBJ2-5,TRBD1
TGCAGCGGTTCAAATCAGCGCCGGACTGAAGCTTTCTTT,CSGSNQRRTEAFF,many,TRBV29-1,TRBJ1-1,NA
TGTGCCAGCAGCTCGTTAGCGGGGGCCTCCTACAATGAGCAGTTCTTC,CASSSLAGASYNEQFF,few,TRBV7-9,TRBJ2-1,TRBD2
TGTGCCAGCTCTTTCGGGGACTCCTACGAGCAGTACTTC,CASSFGDSYEQYF,few,TRBV12-3/TRBV12-4,TRBJ2-7,NA
TGTGCCAGCAGCCCGGACAGGGCAAGCTCCTACGAGCAGTACTTC,CASSPDRASSYEQYF,NA,TRBV7-2,TRBJ2-7,TRBD1
TGCAGTGCTAGCAGGCCTACAGTCTTCGGTAGCTACACCTTC,CSASRPTVFGSYTF,NA,TRBV20-1,TRBJ1-2,NA
TGTGCCAGCAGCCCCGCTTGGGGTCGTGGGGACACTGAAGCTTTCTTT,CASSPAWGRGDTEAFF,many,TRBV14,TRBJ1-1,NA
TGTGCCAGCAGTCAACAAGACTACGAGCAGTACTTC,CASSQQDYEQYF,few,TRBV7-2,TRBJ2-7,NA
TGCGCCAGCAGCCAAGATCCGGCAGGGAGTGAAAAACTGTTTTTT,CASSQDPAGSEKLFF,few,TRBV4-3,TRBJ1-4,NA
TGTGCCAGCAGCTCCCGCCGGGGCAGCTACGAGCAGTACTTC,CASSSRRGSYEQYF,NA,TRBV7-6,TRBJ2-7,NA
TGTGCCAGCAGTGAACGCTGGGACCAGGTGGGGACGAATGAGCAGTTCTTC,CASSERWDQVGTNEQFF,few,TRBV6-1,TRBJ2-1,NA
TGCGCCAGCAGCTTGGAGGCGGGGTCCTACGAGCAGTACTTC,CASSLEAGSYEQYF,many,TRBV5-1,TRBJ2-7,NA
TGTGCCAGCAGTTACCGGGCCCCGGACAGAGAAAACACTGAAGCTTTCTTT,CASSYRAPDRENTEAFF,NA,TRBV6-5,TRBJ1-1,NA
TGTGCCAGCAGCTTATTGGGTCGGGAGTATGTTACAGATACGCAGTATTTT,CASSLLGREYVTDTQYF,few,TRBV7-2,TRBJ2-3,NA
TGTGCCAGCAGCGGGTCTCTGAGAGAGACCCAGTACTTC,CASSGSLRETQYF,few,TRBV28,TRBJ2-5,NA
TGTGGCAGCTCACCATGGCTGGGAGGCCCTGAAGCTTTCTTT,CGSSPWLGGPEAFF,NA,TRBV18,TRBJ1-1,NA
TGTGCCAGCAGCCAGGGAAACAATCAGCCCCAGCATTTT,CASSQGNNQPQHF,few,TRBV6-1,TRBJ1-5,NA
TGCAGCTTCTGGACAGGGATGGGGAATGAGCAGTTCTTC,CSFWTGMGNEQFF,many,TRBV29-1,TRBJ2-1,TRBD1
TGTGCCAGTCGGGTTGGCCAGGCCCTCGTCGGGACCCAGTACTTC,CASRVGQALVGTQYF,few,TRBV18,TRBJ2-5,NA
TGCGCCAGCAGCCTGATTTCCGGGACAGGGGGTGGAAACACCATATATTTT,CASSLISGTGGGNTIYF,NA,TRBV4-3,TRBJ1-3,TRBD1
TGTGCCAGCAGCCAAGGGACTAGCGGGGGACGGTGTTATTTT,CASSQGTSGGRCYF,few,TRBV7-2,TRBJ2-3,TRBD2
TGTGCCAGCAGCTTGCCGGGAGTCTCCTACGAGCAGTACTTC,CASSLPGVSYEQYF,NA,TRBV5-6,TRBJ2-7,NA
TGTGCCAGCAGCGTAGTAGCGGGGGGTGCAAATACGCAGTATTTT,CASSVVAGGANTQYF,NA,TRBV9,TRBJ2-3,TRBD2
TGTGCCAGCAGCCAAGAAGTAAGAGGCGGTGGGGCCAACGTCCTGACTTTC,CASSQEVRGGGANVLTF,NA,TRBV4-2,TRBJ2-6,NA
TGCAGTGCTAGCGGGTCCGCGGAAGATACGCAGTATTTT,CSASGSAEDTQYF,NA,TRBV20-1,TRBJ2-3,NA
TGCGCCAGCAGCGAGGGACAGGGATGGGAAAAACTGTTTTTT,CASSEGQGWEKLFF,few,TRBV5-1,TRBJ1-4,TRBD1
TGTGCCAGCTCCTACACGGGACAGGGGACCGGAAACACCATATATTTT,CASSYTGQGTGNTIYF,NA,TRBV18,TRBJ1-3,TRBD1